This TCR beta chain originates from a study of PD-1 blockade in classical Hodgkin lymphoma. Details on this clone: Its target is unknown.

This table comes from immunoSEQ multiplex PCR, and its TCRdb copy is limited to in-frame clones, with some not included. The sample has over 80,000 clones, roughly 92% seen once. General study results and limits: Those achieving complete response showed baseline diversity like newly diagnosed patients. As was reported, newly diagnosed patients showed lower baseline TCR diversity than healthy donors did. CD4+ TCR diversity climbed significantly by C4D1, unlike CD8+ TCR diversity.

Every one of the patients relapsed after autologous stem cell transplantation (brentuximab vedotin exposure was variable). When best responses were assessed, they were complete response, partial response or progressive disease. This CDR3 comprises 16 residues. J lost 1 base, V lost 2 bases, and 6 bases had no gene match. Germline CDR1 and CDR2: SGHDT and YYEEEE. The sequences come from peripheral blood mononuclear cells (PBMCs), collected at baseline. This sequence was found in a human donor with classical Hodgkin lymphoma. The V call is TRBV5-6, the J call TRBJ2-5; 9 bases match TRBD1. CDR3 in amino acids: CASSFKDRGLQETQYF. The CDR3 region has the DNA TGTGCCAGCAGCTTTAAGGACAGGGGACTCCAAGAGACCCAGTACTTC.